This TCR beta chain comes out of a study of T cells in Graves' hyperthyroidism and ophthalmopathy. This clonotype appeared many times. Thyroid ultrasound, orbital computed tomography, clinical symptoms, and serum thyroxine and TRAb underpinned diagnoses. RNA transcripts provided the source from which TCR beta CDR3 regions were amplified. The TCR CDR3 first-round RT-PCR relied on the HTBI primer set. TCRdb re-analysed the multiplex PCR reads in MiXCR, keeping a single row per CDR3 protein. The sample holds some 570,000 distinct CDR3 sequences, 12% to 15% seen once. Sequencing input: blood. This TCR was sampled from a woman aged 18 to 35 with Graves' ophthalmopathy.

The CDR3 nucleotides read TGTGCCACCAGTGATTTCGCGGACAGGGGATGGAAAGAGACCCAGTACTTC. It specifies CATSDFADRGWKETQYF. The chain has TRBV24-1 and TRBJ2-5, with 9 bases lining up with TRBD1. Germline CDR1 is KGHDR and CDR2 is SFDVKD. The CDR3 is 17 amino acids. V dropped 1 base and J dropped 3; count of bases not matched to a gene: 8.